Here is one TCR beta chain with its context. Its specificity is not known. The record originates from a study of post-analysis software for immune sequencing data. At the level of the study: Some patients lacked subtype; others had relapsing-remitting, secondary progressive or progressive-relapsing disease.

General study points: Multiple sclerosis patients had significantly lower normalized Chao1 diversity than controls. F measure grouped same-batch samples tightly together.

Included in the TCR beta cDNA libraries were unique molecular identifiers. The T cell input of roughly 1 to 11 million gave 400,000 to 500,000 cDNA molecules. MiXCR, applied by TCRdb to the PCR reads, yields one record per CDR3 protein. The sample lists roughly 870,000 distinct CDR3 sequences; around 53% were seen once. The sequenced sample consisted of blood. The source is a girl aged 10-17 years with multiple sclerosis.

The CDR3 protein is CSARDLRGFREPQHF. Written as DNA, the CDR3 is TGCAGTGCTAGAGATCTCAGGGGGTTCAGGGAGCCCCAGCATTTT. The J gene is TRBJ1-5, the V gene TRBV20-1; 7 bases are a match to TRBD1. The V segment lost 0 bases and the J segment 8 bases; nucleotides outside the gene matches: 10. Germline V gives CDR1 DFQATT, CDR2 SNEGSKA (reference sequence). This CDR3 comprises 15 residues.